The subject of this entry is one T cell receptor beta chain. Its matching antigen is unknown. Some clones are missing from TCRdb's copy, which holds only in-frame ones; the method was immunoSEQ multiplex PCR. The table has about 1 million clones, 70% to 80% seen once. The data were obtained in a study of shared clonotypes between healthy human individuals. Study findings and constraints: Memory subsets had estimated richness that was generally smaller than that of naive subsets.

The CDR3 loop spans 12 amino acids. Trimming removed 1 base from V and 6 bases from J, with 7 bases in between. Germline CDR1 reads KGHSH; CDR2 reads LQKENI. This rearrangement joins TRBV18 to TRBJ2-7, with D uncertain. This clonotype was sampled from a man younger than 30 in good health. Sequencing used memory CD4+ T cells sorted from blood. Subset noted: CD45RA-negative fraction. The CDR3 protein is CASSPQGFEQYF. The CDR3 bases are TGTGCCAGCTCACCACAGGGTTTCGAGCAGTACTTC.